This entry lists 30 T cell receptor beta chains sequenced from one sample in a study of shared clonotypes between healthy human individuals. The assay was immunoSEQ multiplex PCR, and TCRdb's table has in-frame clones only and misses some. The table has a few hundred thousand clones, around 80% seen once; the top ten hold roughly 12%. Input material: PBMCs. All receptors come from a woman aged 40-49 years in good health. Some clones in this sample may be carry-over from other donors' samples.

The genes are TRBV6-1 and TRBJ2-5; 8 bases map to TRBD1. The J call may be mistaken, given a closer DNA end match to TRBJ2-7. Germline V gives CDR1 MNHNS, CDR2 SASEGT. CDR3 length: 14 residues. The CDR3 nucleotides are TGTGCCAGCAACCCGGACAGGGCCTCCTACGAGCAGTACTTC. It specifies CASNPDRASYEQYF.

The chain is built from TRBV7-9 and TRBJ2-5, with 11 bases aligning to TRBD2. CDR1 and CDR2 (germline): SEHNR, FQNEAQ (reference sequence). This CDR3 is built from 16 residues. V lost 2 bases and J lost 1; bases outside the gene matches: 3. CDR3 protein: CASSLIAGGGQETQYF. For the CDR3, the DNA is TGTGCCAGCAGCTTAATAGCGGGAGGGGGCCAAGAGACCCAGTACTTC.

DNA for the CDR3: TGTGCCAGCAGCTTAGACTCCGGGACTCAGTACTTC. It specifies CASSLDSGTQYF. V usage is TRBV7-9 and J usage is TRBJ2-7, with D possibly being TRBD2 (6 bases). This CDR3 has 12 residues. Germline CDR1 and CDR2: SEHNR and FQNEAQ (reference sequence). Trimming left V 1 base short and J 10 bases short, with 11 bases between.

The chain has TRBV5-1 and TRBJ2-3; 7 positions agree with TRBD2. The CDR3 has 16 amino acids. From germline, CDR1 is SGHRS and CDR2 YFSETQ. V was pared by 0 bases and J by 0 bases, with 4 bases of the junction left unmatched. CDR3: CASSLGSGTSTDTQYF. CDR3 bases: TGCGCCAGCAGCTTGGGGAGCGGGACTAGCACAGATACGCAGTATTTT.

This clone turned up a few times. For the CDR3, the DNA is TGTGCCAGCAGTTTGGGCAGGTCCTACGAGCAGTACTTC. This codes for CASSLGRSYEQYF. The chain links TRBV27 to TRBJ2-7; no clear D gene. Germline V gene data show CDR1 as MNHEY and CDR2 as SMNVEV (reference sequence). Trimming stripped 3 bases from V and 1 base from J, with 7 bases between. CDR3 size: 13 residues.

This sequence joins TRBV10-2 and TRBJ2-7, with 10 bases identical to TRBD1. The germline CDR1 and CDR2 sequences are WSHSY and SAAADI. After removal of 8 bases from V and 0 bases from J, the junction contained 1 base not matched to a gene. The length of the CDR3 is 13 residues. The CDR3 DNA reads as TGCGCCAGCGGGACAGGGGTCTCCTACGAGCAGTACTTC. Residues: CASGTGVSYEQYF.

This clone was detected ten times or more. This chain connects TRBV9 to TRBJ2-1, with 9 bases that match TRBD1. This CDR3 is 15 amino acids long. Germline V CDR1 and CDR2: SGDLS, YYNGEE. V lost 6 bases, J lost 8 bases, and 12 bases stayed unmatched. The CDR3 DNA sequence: TGTGCCAGCACCACCACGGGACAGGGTTATGATGAGCAGTTCTTC. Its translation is CASTTTGQGYDEQFF.

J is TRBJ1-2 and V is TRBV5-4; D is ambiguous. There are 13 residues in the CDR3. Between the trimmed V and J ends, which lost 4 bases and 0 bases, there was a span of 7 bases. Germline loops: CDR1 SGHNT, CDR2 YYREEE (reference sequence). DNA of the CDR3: TGTGCCAGCAGCCTGTGGGCTAACTATGGCTACACCTTC. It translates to CASSLWANYGYTF.

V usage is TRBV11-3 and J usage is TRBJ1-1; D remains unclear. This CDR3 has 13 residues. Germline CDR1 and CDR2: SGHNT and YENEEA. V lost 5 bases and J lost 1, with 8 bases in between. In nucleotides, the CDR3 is TGTGCCAGCAGCCAGGAGGGGAACACTGAAGCTTTCTTT. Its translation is CASSQEGNTEAFF.

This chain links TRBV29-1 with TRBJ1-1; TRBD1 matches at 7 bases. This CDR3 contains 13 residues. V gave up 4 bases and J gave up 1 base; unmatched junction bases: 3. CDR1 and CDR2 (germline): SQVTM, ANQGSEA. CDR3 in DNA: TGCAGCGTTGCGGGGACAGAGAACACTGAAGCTTTCTTT. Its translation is CSVAGTENTEAFF.

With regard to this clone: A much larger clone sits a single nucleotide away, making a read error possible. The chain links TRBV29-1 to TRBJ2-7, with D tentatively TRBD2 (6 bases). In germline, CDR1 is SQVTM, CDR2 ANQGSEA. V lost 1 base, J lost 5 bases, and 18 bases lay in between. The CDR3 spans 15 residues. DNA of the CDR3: TGCAGCGTTGAAGCCCGGGACGGGGGTTTCAACGAGCAGTACTTC. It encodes CSVEARDGGFNEQYF.

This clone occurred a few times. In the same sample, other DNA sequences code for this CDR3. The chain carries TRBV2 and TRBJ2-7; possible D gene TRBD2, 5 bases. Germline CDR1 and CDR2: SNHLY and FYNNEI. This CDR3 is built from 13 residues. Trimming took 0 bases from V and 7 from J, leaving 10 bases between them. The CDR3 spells CASSEARAGEQYF. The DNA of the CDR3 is TGTGCCAGCAGTGAAGCGCGGGCCGGGGAGCAGTACTTC.

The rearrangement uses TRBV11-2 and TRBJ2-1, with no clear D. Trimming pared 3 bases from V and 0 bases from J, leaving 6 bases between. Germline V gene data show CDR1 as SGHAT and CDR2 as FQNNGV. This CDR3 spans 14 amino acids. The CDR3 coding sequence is TGTGCCAGCAGCTTGCTAACCTCCTACAATGAGCAGTTCTTC. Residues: CASSLLTSYNEQFF.

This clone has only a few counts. The CDR3 nucleotides read TGCAGTGCTACTCATTACACTGAAGCTTTCTTT. Translated, it gives CSATHYTEAFF. The chain is built from TRBV20-1 and TRBJ1-1, with no clear D. In germline, CDR1 is DFQATT, CDR2 SNEGSKA (reference sequence). The CDR3 is made up of 11 amino acids. Trimming took off 4 bases at V and 3 bases at J, with 6 bases between the two ends.

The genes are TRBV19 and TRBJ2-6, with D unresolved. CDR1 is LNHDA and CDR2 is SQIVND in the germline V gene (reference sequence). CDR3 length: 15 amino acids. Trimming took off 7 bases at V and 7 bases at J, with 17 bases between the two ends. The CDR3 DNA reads TGTGCCAGTATGAAGTCTGGGTTTGGAGCCAACGTCCTGACTTTC. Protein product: CASMKSGFGANVLTF.

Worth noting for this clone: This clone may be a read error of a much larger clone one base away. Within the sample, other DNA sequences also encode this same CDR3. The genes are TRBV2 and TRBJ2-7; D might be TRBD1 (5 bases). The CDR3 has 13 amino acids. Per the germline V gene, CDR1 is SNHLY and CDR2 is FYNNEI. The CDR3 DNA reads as TGCGCCAGTCTAGGGGCCCCTAGCTACGAGCAGTACTTC. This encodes CASLGAPSYEQYF.

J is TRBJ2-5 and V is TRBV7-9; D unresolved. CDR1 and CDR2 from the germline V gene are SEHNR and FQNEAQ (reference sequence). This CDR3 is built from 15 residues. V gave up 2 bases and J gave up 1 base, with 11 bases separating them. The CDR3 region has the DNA TGTGCCAGCAGCTTATCCGCAGGCCCCCAAGAGACCCAGTACTTC. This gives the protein CASSLSAGPQETQYF.

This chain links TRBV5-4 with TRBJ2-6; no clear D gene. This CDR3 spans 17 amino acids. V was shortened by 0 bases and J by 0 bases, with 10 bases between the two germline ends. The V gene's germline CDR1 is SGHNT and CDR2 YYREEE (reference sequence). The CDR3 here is CASSLDFLLSGANVLTF. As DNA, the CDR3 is TGTGCCAGCAGCTTGGATTTTCTCCTCTCTGGGGCCAACGTCCTGACTTTC.

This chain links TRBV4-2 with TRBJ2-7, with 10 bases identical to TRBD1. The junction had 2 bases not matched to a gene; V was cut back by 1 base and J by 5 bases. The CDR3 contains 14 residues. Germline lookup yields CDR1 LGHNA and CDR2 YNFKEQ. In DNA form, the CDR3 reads TGTGCCAGCAGCCAAGGGGACAGGGGCAACGAGCAGTACTTC. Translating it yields CASSQGDRGNEQYF.

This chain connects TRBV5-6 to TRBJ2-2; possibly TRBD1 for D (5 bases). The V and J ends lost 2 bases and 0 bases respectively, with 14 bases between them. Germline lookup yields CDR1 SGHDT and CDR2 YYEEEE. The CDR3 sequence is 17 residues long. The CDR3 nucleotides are TGTGCCAGCAGCTTTTCCTGGGGCCCGGCGAACACCGGGGAGCTGTTTTTT. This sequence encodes CASSFSWGPANTGELFF.

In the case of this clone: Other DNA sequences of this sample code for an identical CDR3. CDR3: CASSLVAGVYEQYF. DNA for the CDR3: TGTGCCAGCAGCTTAGTCGCAGGGGTGTACGAGCAGTACTTC. This chain uses TRBV7-2 with TRBJ2-7, with a weak D call TRBD1 (6 bases). V lost 1 base and J lost 4, with 11 bases in between. Germline CDR1 SGHTA, CDR2 FQGNSA. The CDR3 is made up of 14 amino acids.

CDR3 protein: CASSIRWDTTEASPLHF. The CDR3 bases are TGTGCCAGTAGTATTCGCTGGGACACCACAGAGGCTTCACCCCTCCACTTT. The genes are TRBV19 and TRBJ1-6; possibly TRBD1 for D (6 bases). This CDR3 is built from 17 residues. Per the germline V gene, CDR1 is LNHDA and CDR2 is SQIVND (reference sequence). V was clipped by 3 bases and J by 9 bases, with 21 bases between them. The full variable domain, in which reference TRBV19 and TRBJ1-6 provide the parts outside the CDR3, is DGGITQSPKYLFRKEGQNVTLSCEQNLNHDAMYWYRQDPGQGLRLIYYSQIVNDFQKGDIAEGYSVSREKKESFPLTVTSAQKNPTAFYLCASSIRWDTTEASPLHFGNGTRLTVT.

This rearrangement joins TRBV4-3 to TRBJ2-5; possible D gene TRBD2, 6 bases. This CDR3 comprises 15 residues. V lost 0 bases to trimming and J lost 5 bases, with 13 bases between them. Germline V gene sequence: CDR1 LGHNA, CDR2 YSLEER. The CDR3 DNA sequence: TGCGCCAGCAGCCAAGAGGCGGGAATTGGTGAGACCCAGTACTTC. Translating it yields CASSQEAGIGETQYF.

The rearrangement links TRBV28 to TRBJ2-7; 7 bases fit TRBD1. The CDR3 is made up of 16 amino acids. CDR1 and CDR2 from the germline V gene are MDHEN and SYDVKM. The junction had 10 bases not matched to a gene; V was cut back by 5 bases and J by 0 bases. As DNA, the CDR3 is TGTGCCAGCAGTCAACGGGGACAGAAGAGCTCCTACGAGCAGTACTTC. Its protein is CASSQRGQKSSYEQYF.

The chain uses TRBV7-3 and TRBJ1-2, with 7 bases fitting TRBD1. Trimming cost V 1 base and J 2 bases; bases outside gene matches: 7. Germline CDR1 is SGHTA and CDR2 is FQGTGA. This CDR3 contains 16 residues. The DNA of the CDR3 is TGTGCCAGCAGCTTAAGCGGAACAGGGGCCAACTATGGCTACACCTTC. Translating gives CASSLSGTGANYGYTF.

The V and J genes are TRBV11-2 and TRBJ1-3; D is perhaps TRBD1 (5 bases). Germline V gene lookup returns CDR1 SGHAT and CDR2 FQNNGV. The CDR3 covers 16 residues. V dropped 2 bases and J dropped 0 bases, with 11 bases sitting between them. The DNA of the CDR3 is TGTGCCAGCAGCTTAAGCCCCGGGACCTCTGGAAACACCATATATTTT. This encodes CASSLSPGTSGNTIYF.

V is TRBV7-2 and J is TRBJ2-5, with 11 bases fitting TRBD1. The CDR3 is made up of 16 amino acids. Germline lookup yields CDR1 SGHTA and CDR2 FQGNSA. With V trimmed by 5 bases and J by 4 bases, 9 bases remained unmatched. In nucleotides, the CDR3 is TGTGCCAGCAGCCCGATAGGGACAGGGGGGAGAGAGACCCAGTACTTC. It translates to CASSPIGTGGRETQYF.

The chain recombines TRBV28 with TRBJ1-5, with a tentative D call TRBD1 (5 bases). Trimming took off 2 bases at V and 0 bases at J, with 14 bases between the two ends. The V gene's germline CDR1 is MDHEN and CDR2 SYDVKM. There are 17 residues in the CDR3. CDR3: CASSLALGRDSNQPQHF. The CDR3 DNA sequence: TGTGCCAGCAGTTTAGCCTTGGGACGGGATAGCAATCAGCCCCAGCATTTT.

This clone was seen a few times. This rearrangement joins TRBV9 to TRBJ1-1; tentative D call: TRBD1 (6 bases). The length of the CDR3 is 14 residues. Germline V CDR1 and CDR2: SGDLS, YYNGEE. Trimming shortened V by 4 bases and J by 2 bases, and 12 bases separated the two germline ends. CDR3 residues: CASSRQGTNTEAFF. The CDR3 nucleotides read TGTGCCAGCAGCCGCCAGGGGACAAACACTGAAGCTTTCTTT.

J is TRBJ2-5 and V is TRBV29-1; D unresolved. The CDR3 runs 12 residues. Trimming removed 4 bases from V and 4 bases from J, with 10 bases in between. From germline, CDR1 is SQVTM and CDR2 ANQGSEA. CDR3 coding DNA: TGCAGCGTTGGGTTAGAGGTAGAGACCCAGTACTTC. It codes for CSVGLEVETQYF.